The clone carrying this T cell receptor (beta chain) was counted many times. The sample belongs to a study of T cells in Graves' hyperthyroidism and ophthalmopathy. CDR3 size: 13 residues. With 10 bases clipped from V and 4 bases from J, the junction kept 4 bases outside the gene matches. Germline V CDR1 and CDR2: KGHSH, LQKENI. The diagnoses drew upon clinical symptoms, serum thyroxine and TRAb, thyroid ultrasound and orbital computed tomography. Amplification targeted TCR beta CDR3 regions from RNA transcripts. Using the HTBI primer set, a first-round RT-PCR was run on the TCR CDR3. MiXCR, run by TCRdb on the multiplex PCR reads, gives a single entry per CDR3 protein. The sample has 600,000 to 650,000 distinct CDR3 sequences; around 21% are singletons.

The receptor was derived from a man under 40 with Graves' ophthalmopathy. Sequenced input: blood. V usage is TRBV18 and J usage is TRBJ2-1; 10 bases align to TRBD2. In DNA, the CDR3 is TGTGCCACCCGGACTAGCGGATACAATGAGCAGTTCTTC. Translated, it gives CATRTSGYNEQFF.